These T cell receptor beta chains were read from a single sample in a study of blood T cell repertoires in COVID-19. This table comes from immunoSEQ multiplex PCR, and its TCRdb copy is limited to in-frame clones, with some not included. Of under 300,000 clones in the sample, around 83% were seen once. The sample was peripheral blood. The receptors stem from a man younger than 40 who had recovered from COVID-19. CDR3s include the opening cysteine and the closing phenylalanine or tryptophan. A D gene is named only where the DNA matches it firmly. Expanded clones are given a class, and other clones once, few, many or no size at all.

.,TRBV3-1/TRBV3-2,TRBJ2-1,17,.,CASSQESRAKIYNEQFF,TGTGCCAGCAGCCAAGAATCGAGGGCGAAAATCTACAATGAGCAGTTCTTC
.,TRBV10-3,TRBJ2-2,15,.,CAISESPGNTGELFF,TGTGCCATCAGTGAGTCTCCGGGGAACACCGGGGAGCTGTTTTTT
once,TRBV9,TRBJ2-2,14,.,CASSLQGNTGELFF,TGTGCCAGCAGCCTTCAGGGGAACACCGGGGAGCTGTTTTTT
.,TRBV5-4,TRBJ2-3,14,.,CASSLDSSTDTQYF,TGTGCCAGCAGTCTGGACTCGAGCACAGATACGCAGTATTTT
.,TRBV10-1,TRBJ1-1,13,TRBD1,CASSEPRTGAAFF,TGCGCCAGCAGTGAGCCCCGGACAGGGGCAGCTTTCTTT
.,TRBV2,TRBJ1-6,13,TRBD1,CASSLITTGALHF,TGTGCCAGCAGTCTGATAACGACAGGGGCCCTCCACTTT
.,TRBV18,TRBJ1-1,14,.,CASSLIQGNTEAFF,TGTGCCAGCTCACTTATACAGGGGAACACTGAAGCTTTCTTT
.,TRBV6-1,TRBJ1-3,14,.,CASSDRAYGNTIYF,TGTGCCAGCAGTGACAGGGCGTACGGAAACACCATATATTTT
.,TRBV28,TRBJ2-3,17,.,CASSSPGQGFNADTQYF,TGTGCCAGCAGTTCCCCAGGTCAGGGTTTTAATGCAGATACGCAGTATTTT
.,TRBV12-3/TRBV12-4,TRBJ1-2,13,.,CASSPRQEDGYTF,TGTGCCAGCAGTCCCCGACAGGAGGATGGCTACACCTTC
.,TRBV5-1,TRBJ2-7,14,TRBD2,CASSLVGGDYEQYF,TGCGCCAGCAGCTTGGTGGGAGGGGACTACGAGCAGTACTTC
.,TRBV9,TRBJ2-5,17,TRBD2,CASSVGASSGGEETQYF,TGTGCCAGCAGCGTAGGAGCCTCTAGCGGGGGGGAAGAGACCCAGTACTTC
.,TRBV6-6,TRBJ2-5,16,TRBD2,CASTEGPGAGGETQYF,TGTGCCAGCACAGAAGGGCCGGGAGCGGGGGGAGAGACCCAGTACTTC
.,TRBV18,TRBJ1-1,14,.,CASSSQGQNTEAFF,TGTGCCAGCTCGTCCCAGGGACAGAACACTGAAGCTTTCTTT
.,TRBV3-1/TRBV3-2,TRBJ2-1,15,TRBD2,CASSPIAGGLIEQFF,TGTGCCAGCAGCCCAATAGCGGGGGGGCTTATTGAGCAGTTCTTC
.,TRBV9,TRBJ2-1,13,TRBD1,CASTVQGLGEQFF,TGTGCCAGCACTGTACAGGGGCTAGGGGAGCAGTTCTTC
once,TRBV9,TRBJ2-1,12,.,CASSARWNEQFF,TGTGCCAGCAGCGCCCGGTGGAATGAGCAGTTCTTC
.,TRBV7-3,TRBJ2-2,13,.,CASSSPWAGELFF,TGTGCCAGCAGCTCCCCCTGGGCGGGGGAGCTGTTTTTT
.,TRBV27,TRBJ1-1,14,.,CASSLISTTTEAFF,TGTGCCAGCAGTTTAATTTCTACTACCACTGAAGCTTTCTTT
.,TRBV7-2,TRBJ2-3,14,.,CASSQGSTTDTQYF,TGTGCCAGCAGCCAGGGGTCGACGACAGATACGCAGTATTTT
.,TRBV6-5,TRBJ1-3,15,TRBD1,CASCNTGGSGNTIYF,TGTGCCAGCTGTAATACAGGGGGCTCTGGAAACACCATATATTTT
few,TRBV6-1,TRBJ1-5,14,TRBD1,CASSDGQGFLSQHF,TGTGCCAGCAGTGACGGACAGGGCTTTCTGTCCCAGCATTTT
.,TRBV2,TRBJ2-2,15,TRBD2,CASSVSGGNTGELFF,TGTGCCAGCAGTGTTAGCGGGGGAAACACCGGGGAGCTGTTTTTT
.,TRBV5-1,TRBJ2-1,14,TRBD2,CASSAGTSGNEQFF,TGCGCCAGCAGCGCCGGGACTAGCGGCAATGAGCAGTTCTTC
once,TRBV3-1/TRBV3-2,TRBJ2-7,15,.,CASSAGTSTLSEQYF,TGTGCCAGCAGCGCCGGGACTTCAACCCTCTCCGAGCAGTACTTC
few,TRBV29-1,TRBJ1-1,13,.,CSVEIQGDTEAFF,TGCAGCGTTGAAATACAGGGTGACACTGAAGCTTTCTTT
.,TRBV2,TRBJ2-1,13,TRBD2,CASSGGGLDEQFF,TGTGCCAGCAGTGGCGGGGGGCTTGATGAGCAGTTCTTC
.,TRBV5-1,TRBJ2-5,14,TRBD2,CASSFRGGQETQYF,TGCGCCAGCAGCTTTCGCGGGGGACAAGAGACCCAGTACTTC
.,TRBV7-6,TRBJ2-1,18,TRBD2,CASSPGTSGGLSYNEQFF,TGTGCCAGCAGCCCCGGGACTAGCGGGGGTCTCTCCTACAATGAGCAGTTCTTC
.,TRBV6-5,TRBJ1-3,15,TRBD1,CASSLDRDRGNTIYF,TGTGCCAGCAGTTTGGACAGGGATCGTGGAAACACCATATATTTT
.,TRBV19,TRBJ1-5,16,.,CASKRRGPDSNQPQHF,TGTGCCAGCAAGCGGCGAGGGCCGGACAGCAATCAGCCCCAGCATTTT
.,TRBV7-2,TRBJ2-1,19,.,CASSLPPGHVTGVYNEQFF,TGTGCCAGCAGCTTACCCCCCGGTCACGTGACAGGCGTCTACAATGAGCAGTTCTTC
once,TRBV2,TRBJ1-6,12,TRBD1,CASGTGNSPLHF,TGTGCCAGCGGGACAGGCAATTCACCCCTCCACTTT
.,TRBV9,TRBJ2-5,12,.,CASSSNSGTQYF,TGTGCCAGCAGCTCGAACTCGGGAACCCAGTACTTC
.,TRBV24-1,TRBJ1-2,16,.,CATSASFGNYNYGYTF,TGTGCCACCAGTGCCTCCTTTGGCAACTATAACTATGGCTACACCTTC
.,TRBV7-2,TRBJ1-1,13,.,CASSLRLNTEAFF,TGTGCCAGCAGCTTAAGACTCAACACTGAAGCTTTCTTT
.,TRBV19,TRBJ1-2,14,TRBD1,CASSPRDRAGGYTF,TGTGCCAGTAGTCCTAGGGACAGGGCTGGTGGCTACACCTTC
.,TRBV18,TRBJ1-6,15,.,CASSPVVGGNSPLHF,TGTGCCAGCTCACCGGTAGTCGGCGGAAATTCACCCCTCCACTTT
few,TRBV2,TRBJ1-5,15,TRBD1,CASSRTGSGNQPQHF,TGTGCCAGCAGCCGGACAGGGAGTGGAAATCAGCCCCAGCATTTT
.,TRBV7-6,TRBJ2-2,18,TRBD2,CASSLGRAGGAGTGELFF,TGTGCCAGCAGCTTAGGCCGAGCGGGGGGAGCGGGAACCGGGGAGCTGTTTTTT
.,TRBV5-1,TRBJ1-2,15,.,CASSLAAQGSYGYTF,TGCGCCAGCAGCTTGGCGGCCCAGGGATCCTATGGCTACACCTTC